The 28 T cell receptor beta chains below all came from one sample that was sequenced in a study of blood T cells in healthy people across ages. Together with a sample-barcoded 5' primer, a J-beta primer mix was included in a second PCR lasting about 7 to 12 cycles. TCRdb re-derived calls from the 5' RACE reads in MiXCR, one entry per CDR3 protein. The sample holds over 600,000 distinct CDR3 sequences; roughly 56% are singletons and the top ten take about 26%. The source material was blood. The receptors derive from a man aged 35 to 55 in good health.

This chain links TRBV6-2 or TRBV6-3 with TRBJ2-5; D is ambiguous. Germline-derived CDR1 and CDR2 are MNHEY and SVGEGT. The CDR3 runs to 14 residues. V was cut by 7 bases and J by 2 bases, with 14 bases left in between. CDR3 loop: CASMAWAGQETQYF. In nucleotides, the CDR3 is TGTGCCAGCATGGCGTGGGCCGGACAAGAGACCCAGTACTTC.

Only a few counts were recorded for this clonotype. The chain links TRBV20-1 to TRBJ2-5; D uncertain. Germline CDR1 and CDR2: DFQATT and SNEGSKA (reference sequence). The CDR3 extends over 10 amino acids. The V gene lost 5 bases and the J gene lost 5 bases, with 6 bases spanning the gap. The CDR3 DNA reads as TGCAGTGCTGAGTGGGAGACCCAGTACTTC. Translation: CSAEWETQYF.

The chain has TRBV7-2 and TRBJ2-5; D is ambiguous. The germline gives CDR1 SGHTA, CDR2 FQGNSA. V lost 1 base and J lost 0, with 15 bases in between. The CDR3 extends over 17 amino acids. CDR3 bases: TGTGCCAGCAGCTTAGAAGAAGGCAGCATGTACCAAGAGACCCAGTACTTC. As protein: CASSLEEGSMYQETQYF.

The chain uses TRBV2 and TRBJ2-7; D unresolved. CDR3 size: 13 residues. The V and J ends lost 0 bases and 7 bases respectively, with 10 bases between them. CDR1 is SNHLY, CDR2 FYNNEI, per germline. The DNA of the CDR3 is TGTGCCAGCAGTGAAGCCAGCCTCGGGGAGCAGTACTTC. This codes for CASSEASLGEQYF.

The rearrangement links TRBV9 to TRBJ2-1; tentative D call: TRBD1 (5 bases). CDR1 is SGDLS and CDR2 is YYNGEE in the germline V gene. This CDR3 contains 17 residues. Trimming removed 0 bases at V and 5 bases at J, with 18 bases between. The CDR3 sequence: CASSVDPPQGVDNEQFF. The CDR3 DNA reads TGTGCCAGCAGCGTAGACCCTCCGCAGGGCGTGGACAATGAGCAGTTCTTC.

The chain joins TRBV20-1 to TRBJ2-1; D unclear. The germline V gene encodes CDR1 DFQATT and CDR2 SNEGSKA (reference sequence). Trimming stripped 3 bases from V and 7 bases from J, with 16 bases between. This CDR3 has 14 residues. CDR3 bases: TGCAGTGCTAGCCCAGACCCGGGCCAAAATGAGCAGTTCTTC. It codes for CSASPDPGQNEQFF.

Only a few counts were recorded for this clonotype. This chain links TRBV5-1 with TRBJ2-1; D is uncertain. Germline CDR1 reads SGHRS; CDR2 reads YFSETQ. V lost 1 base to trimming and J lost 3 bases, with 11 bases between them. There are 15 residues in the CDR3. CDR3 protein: CASSLSQEGYNEQFF. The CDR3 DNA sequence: TGCGCCAGCAGCTTGTCGCAGGAAGGCTACAATGAGCAGTTCTTC. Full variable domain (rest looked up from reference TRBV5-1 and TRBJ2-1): KAGVTQTPRYLIKTRGQQVTLSCSPISGHRSVSWYQQTPGQGLQFLFEYFSETQRNKGNFPGRFSGRQFSNSRSEMNVSTLELGDSALYLCASSLSQEGYNEQFFGPGTRLTVL.

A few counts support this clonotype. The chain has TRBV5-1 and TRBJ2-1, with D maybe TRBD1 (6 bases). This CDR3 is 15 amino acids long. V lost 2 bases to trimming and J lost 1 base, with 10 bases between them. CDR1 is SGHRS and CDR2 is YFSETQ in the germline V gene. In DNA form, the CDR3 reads TGCGCCAGCAGCTTCTCGGGACAATCCTACAATGAGCAGTTCTTC. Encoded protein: CASSFSGQSYNEQFF. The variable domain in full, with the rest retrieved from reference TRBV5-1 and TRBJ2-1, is KAGVTQTPRYLIKTRGQQVTLSCSPISGHRSVSWYQQTPGQGLQFLFEYFSETQRNKGNFPGRFSGRQFSNSRSEMNVSTLELGDSALYLCASSFSGQSYNEQFFGPGTRLTVL.

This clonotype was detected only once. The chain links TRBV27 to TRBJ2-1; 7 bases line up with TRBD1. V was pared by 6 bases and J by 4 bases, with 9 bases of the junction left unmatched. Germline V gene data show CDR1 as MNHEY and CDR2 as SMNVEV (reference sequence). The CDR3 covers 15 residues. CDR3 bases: TGTGCCAGCAGGGCCCGGGACAGAGATTACAATGAGCAGTTCTTC. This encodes CASRARDRDYNEQFF.

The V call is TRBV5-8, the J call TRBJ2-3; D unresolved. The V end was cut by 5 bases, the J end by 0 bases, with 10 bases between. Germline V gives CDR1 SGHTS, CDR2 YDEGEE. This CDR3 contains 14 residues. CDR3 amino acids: CASSLYGSTDTQYF. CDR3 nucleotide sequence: TGTGCCAGCAGTTTGTATGGCAGCACAGATACGCAGTATTTT.

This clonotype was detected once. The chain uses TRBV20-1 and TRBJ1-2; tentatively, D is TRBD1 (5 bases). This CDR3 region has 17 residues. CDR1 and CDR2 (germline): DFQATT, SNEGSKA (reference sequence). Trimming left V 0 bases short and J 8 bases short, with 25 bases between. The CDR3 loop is CSARDWVARAGMGGYTF. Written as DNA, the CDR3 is TGCAGTGCTAGAGATTGGGTGGCCCGGGCAGGGATGGGGGGCTACACCTTC.

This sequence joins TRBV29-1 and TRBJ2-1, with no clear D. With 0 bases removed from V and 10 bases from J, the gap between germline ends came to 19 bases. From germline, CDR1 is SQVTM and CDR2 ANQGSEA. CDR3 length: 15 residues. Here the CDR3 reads CSVEDLSFSYDEQFF. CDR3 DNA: TGCAGCGTTGAAGACTTAAGTTTTTCGTACGACGAGCAGTTCTTC.

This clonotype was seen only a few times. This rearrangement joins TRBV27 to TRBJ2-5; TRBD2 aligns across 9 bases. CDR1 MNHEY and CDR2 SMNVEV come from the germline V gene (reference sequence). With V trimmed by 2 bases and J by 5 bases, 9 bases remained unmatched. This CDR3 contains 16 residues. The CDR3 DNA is TGTGCCAGCAGTTTAGCGGGGGGGCCTGTCCGGGAGACCCAGTACTTC. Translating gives CASSLAGGPVRETQYF.

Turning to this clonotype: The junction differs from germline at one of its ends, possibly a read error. CDR3 coding DNA: TGTGCCAGCAGCTTCTTTAGCGGGACCTCCCACAATGAGCAGTTCTTC. It translates to CASSFFSGTSHNEQFF. This chain joins TRBV5-6 and TRBJ2-1, with 8 bases lining up with TRBD2. The CDR3 covers 16 residues. Per the germline V gene, CDR1 is SGHDT and CDR2 is YYEEEE.

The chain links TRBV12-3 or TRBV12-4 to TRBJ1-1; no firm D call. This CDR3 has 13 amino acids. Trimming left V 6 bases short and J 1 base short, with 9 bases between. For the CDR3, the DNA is TGTGCCAGCAGCATTTTAACGAACACTGAAGCTTTCTTT. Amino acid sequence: CASSILTNTEAFF.

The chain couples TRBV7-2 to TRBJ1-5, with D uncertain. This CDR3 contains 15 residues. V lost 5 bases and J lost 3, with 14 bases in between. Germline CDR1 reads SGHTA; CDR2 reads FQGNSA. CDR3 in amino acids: CASSPKARNNQPQHF. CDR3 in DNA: TGTGCCAGCAGCCCTAAGGCCCGGAACAATCAGCCCCAGCATTTT.

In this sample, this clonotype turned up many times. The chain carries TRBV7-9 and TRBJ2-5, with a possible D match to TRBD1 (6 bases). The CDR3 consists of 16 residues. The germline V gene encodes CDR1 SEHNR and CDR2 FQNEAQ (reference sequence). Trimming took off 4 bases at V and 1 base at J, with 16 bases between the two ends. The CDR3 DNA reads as TGTGCCAGCAGCTCATCTATGACAGGCGGCCAAGAGACCCAGTACTTC. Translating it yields CASSSSMTGGQETQYF.

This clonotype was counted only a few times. The CDR3 nucleotides are TGCGCCAGCAGACCTATAGCGGGGGGAGACAATGAGCAGTTCTTC. Residues: CASRPIAGGDNEQFF. The V gene is TRBV5-1, the J gene TRBJ2-1, with TRBD2 matching 10 bases. Germline V lookup: CDR1 SGHRS, CDR2 YFSETQ. V dropped 5 bases and J dropped 5; count of bases not matched to a gene: 7. This CDR3 is built from 15 residues.

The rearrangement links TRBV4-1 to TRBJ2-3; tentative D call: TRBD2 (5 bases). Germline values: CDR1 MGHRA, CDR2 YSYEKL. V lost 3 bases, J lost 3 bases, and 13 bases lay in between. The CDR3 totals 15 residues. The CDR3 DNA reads TGCGCCAGCAGCCAGATCCCGGGAATAACAGATACGCAGTATTTT. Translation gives CASSQIPGITDTQYF.

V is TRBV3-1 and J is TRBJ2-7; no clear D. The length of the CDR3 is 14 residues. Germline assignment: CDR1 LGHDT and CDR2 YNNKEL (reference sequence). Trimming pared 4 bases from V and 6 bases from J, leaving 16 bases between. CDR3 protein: CASSLDFFGSEQYF. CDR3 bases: TGTGCCAGCAGCCTTGACTTTTTCGGTTCCGAGCAGTACTTC.

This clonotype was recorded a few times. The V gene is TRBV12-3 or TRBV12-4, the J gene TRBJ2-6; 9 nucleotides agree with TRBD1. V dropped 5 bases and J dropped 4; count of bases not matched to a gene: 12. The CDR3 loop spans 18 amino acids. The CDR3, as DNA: TGTGCCAGCAGTCCAAGTCCCGGGACAGGGACCGGGGCCAACGTCCTGACTTTC. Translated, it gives CASSPSPGTGTGANVLTF.

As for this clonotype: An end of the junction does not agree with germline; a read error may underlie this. The CDR3 nucleotides read TGTGCCAGCAGTTTATCGTGGGTTACCGGGGCCAACGTCCCGACTTTC. Translated, it gives CASSLSWVTGANVPTF. The V and J genes are TRBV28 and TRBJ2-6; either TRBD1 or TRBD2 may fit D (5 bases each). CDR1 and CDR2 (germline): MDHEN, SYDVKM. The CDR3 consists of 16 residues.

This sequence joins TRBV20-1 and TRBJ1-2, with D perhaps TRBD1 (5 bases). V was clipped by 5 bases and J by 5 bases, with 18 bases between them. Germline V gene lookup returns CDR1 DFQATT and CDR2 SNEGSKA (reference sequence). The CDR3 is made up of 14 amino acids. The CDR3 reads CSAPPPRGTYGYTF. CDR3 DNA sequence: TGCAGTGCTCCCCCCCCAAGGGGAACTTATGGCTACACCTTC.

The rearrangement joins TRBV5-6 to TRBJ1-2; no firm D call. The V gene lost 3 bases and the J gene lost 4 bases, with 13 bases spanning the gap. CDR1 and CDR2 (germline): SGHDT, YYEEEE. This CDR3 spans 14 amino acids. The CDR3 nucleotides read TGTGCCAGCAGCTATTTACAAGGATTCTATGGCTACACCTTC. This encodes CASSYLQGFYGYTF.

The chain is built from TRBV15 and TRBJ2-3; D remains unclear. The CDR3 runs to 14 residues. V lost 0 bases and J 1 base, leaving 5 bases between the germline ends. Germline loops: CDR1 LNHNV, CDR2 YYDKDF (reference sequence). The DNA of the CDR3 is TGTGCCACCAGCAGAGATTGGGGCACAGATACGCAGTATTTT. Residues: CATSRDWGTDTQYF.

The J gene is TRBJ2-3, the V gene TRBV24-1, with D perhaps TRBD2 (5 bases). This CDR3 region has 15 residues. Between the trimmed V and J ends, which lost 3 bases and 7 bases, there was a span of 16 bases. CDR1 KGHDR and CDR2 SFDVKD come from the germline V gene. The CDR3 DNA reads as TGTGCCACCAGTGATCCAGTACTCTCGGGGAATACGCAGTATTTT. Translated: CATSDPVLSGNTQYF.

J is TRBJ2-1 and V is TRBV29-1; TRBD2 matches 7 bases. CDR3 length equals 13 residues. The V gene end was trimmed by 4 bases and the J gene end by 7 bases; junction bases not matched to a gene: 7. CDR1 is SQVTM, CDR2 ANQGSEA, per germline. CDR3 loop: CSVGREPINEQFF. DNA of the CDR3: TGCAGCGTTGGGCGGGAGCCGATAAATGAGCAGTTCTTC.

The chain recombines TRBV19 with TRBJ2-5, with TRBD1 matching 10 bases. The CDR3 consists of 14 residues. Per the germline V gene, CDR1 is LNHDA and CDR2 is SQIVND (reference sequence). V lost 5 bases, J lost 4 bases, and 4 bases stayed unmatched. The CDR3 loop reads CASSPGQGIETQYF. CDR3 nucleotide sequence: TGTGCCAGTAGTCCGGGACAGGGGATAGAGACCCAGTACTTC. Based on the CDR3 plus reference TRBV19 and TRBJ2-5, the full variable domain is DGGITQSPKYLFRKEGQNVTLSCEQNLNHDAMYWYRQDPGQGLRLIYYSQIVNDFQKGDIAEGYSVSREKKESFPLTVTSAQKNPTAFYLCASSPGQGIETQYFGPGTRLLVL.